This T cell receptor beta chain comes out of a study of identical twins. V lost 2 bases to trimming and J lost 4 bases; unmatched junction nucleotides: 4. CDR3 length equals 16 residues. Germline values: CDR1 ENHRY, CDR2 SYGVKD. TCRdb fed the 5' RACE reads into MiXCR, producing one record per CDR3 protein. The repertoire holds some 500,000 distinct CDR3 sequences, with roughly 13% as singletons. In its sample, this clonotype was seen a few times. These data are also associated with another study on yellow fever vaccine responses in identical twins.

This clonotype was sampled from a woman between 18 and 29 years old in good health. The chain is built from TRBV10-3 and TRBJ2-5, with 13 bases identical to TRBD2. Sequences were obtained from CD4+ T cells sorted from blood. The CDR3 DNA sequence: TGTGCCATCAGTGAGACTAGCGGGAGGGCCGGAGAGACCCAGTACTTC. Translating it yields CAISETSGRAGETQYF.